This T cell receptor (beta chain) was captured in a study of cytomegalovirus exposure and HLA in healthy donors. Study details: Assignment to the Caucasian-associated ancestry cluster applied to less than 85% of the approximately 390 genotyped donors.

Note on this clone: The target antigen is unknown.

The CDR3 runs 14 residues. Germline V gene sequence: CDR1 SEHNR, CDR2 FQNEAQ (reference sequence). V gave up 6 bases and J gave up 5 bases; unmatched junction bases: 7. PCR was performed using 60 Vbeta and 13 Jbeta primers. Some clones are missing from TCRdb's copy, which holds only in-frame ones; the method was immunoSEQ multiplex PCR. The sample gives roughly 200,000 clones, 75% to 85% of which show up once; less than 3% is in the top ten. Notes on the study in general: Earlier analysis found most TCR beta V segments productive about 90% or about 30% of the time. The classifier was said to identify cytomegalovirus status with high specificity and sensitivity. Immune exposure data for these donors was limited to CMV serostatus.

Sequenced input: PBMCs. The rearrangement links TRBV7-9 to TRBJ2-7; 10 bases agree with TRBD1. The receptor was derived from a woman between 40 and 50 years old in good health and CMV-seronegative. The CDR3 region is CASSYGTGEDEQYF. In nucleotides, the CDR3 is TGTGCCAGCAGTTATGGGACAGGGGAGGACGAGCAGTACTTC. Combining the CDR3 with reference TRBV7-9 and TRBJ2-7 gives the whole variable domain DTGVSQNPRHKITKRGQNVTFRCDPISEHNRLYWYRQTLGQGPEFLTYFQNEAQLEKSRLLSDRFSAERPKGSFSTLEIQRTEQGDSAMYLCASSYGTGEDEQYFGPGTRLTVT.